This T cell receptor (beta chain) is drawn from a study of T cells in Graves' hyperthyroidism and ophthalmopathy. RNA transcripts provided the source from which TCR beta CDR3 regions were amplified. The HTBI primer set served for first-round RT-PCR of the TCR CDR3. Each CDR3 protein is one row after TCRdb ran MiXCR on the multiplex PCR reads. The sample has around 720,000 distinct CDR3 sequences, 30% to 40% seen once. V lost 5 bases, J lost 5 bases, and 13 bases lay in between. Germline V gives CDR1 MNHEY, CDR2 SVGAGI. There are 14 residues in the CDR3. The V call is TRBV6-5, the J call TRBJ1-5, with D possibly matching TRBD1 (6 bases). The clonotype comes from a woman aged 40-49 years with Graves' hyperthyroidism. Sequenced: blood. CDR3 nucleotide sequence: TGTGCCAGCAGTGCCACAGGGAAACATCAGCCCCAGCATTTT. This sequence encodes CASSATGKHQPQHF.